These 28 T cell receptor beta chains were all obtained from the same sample, sequenced in a study of early T cells in non-severe SARS-CoV-2 infection. Each CDR3 protein gets one entry after TCRdb re-called the 5' RACE reads with MiXCR. This table has tens of thousands of distinct CDR3 sequences, approximately 11% appearing once. Source material: whole blood. All receptors come from an adult who was a healthcare worker with PCR-confirmed SARS-CoV-2 infection or an uninfected control (not recorded which).

The V gene is TRBV6-5, the J gene TRBJ1-5; D remains ambiguous. CDR3 length: 13 residues. V shed 0 bases and J shed 4 bases, with 4 bases lying between them. Germline V gene lookup returns CDR1 MNHEY and CDR2 SVGAGI. The CDR3 DNA sequence: TGTGCCAGCAGTTACTCCCCAAATCAGCCCCAGCATTTT. As protein: CASSYSPNQPQHF.

A few counts support this clonotype. The CDR3 region is CASSAATTGGRGEAFF. The CDR3 DNA follows: TGTGCCAGCAGTGCCGCCACCACAGGGGGCAGGGGTGAAGCTTTCTTT. The chain has TRBV28 and TRBJ1-1; TRBD1 matches at 9 bases. This CDR3 has 16 residues. After removal of 5 bases from V and 7 bases from J, the junction contained 14 bases not matched to a gene. The germline V gene encodes CDR1 MDHEN and CDR2 SYDVKM.

Many counts were recorded for this clonotype. Here the CDR3 DNA reads TGCGCCAGCAGCCAAGGGAACATGGGACAGGGGGAACTCTCACCCCTCCACTTT. As protein: CASSQGNMGQGELSPLHF. The chain recombines TRBV4-1 with TRBJ1-6; 11 positions match TRBD1. After removal of 1 base from V and 10 bases from J, the junction contained 12 bases not matched to a gene. From germline, CDR1 is MGHRA and CDR2 YSYEKL. The CDR3 consists of 18 residues.

The V gene is TRBV5-1, the J gene TRBJ1-1; D is unclear. The CDR3 sequence is 15 residues long. Trimming took 0 bases from V and 2 from J, leaving 11 bases between them. Germline loops: CDR1 SGHRS, CDR2 YFSETQ. CDR3 DNA sequence: TGCGCCAGCAGCTTGGTCACCAGCCCTAACACTGAAGCTTTCTTT. Protein product: CASSLVTSPNTEAFF.

V usage is TRBV6-2 or TRBV6-3 and J usage is TRBJ2-1, with D perhaps assigned TRBD1 or TRBD2 (6 bases each). The CDR3 loop spans 13 amino acids. The ends were cut back, 2 bases at V and 9 bases at J, with 11 bases in the middle. The germline gives CDR1 MNHEY, CDR2 SVGEGT. The DNA of the CDR3 is TGTGCCAGCAGTTACGGGCGGGACATTGAGCAGTTCTTC. Its translation: CASSYGRDIEQFF.

In its sample, this clonotype was seen many times. This chain joins TRBV19 and TRBJ2-3; possible D gene TRBD2, 6 bases. Trimming shortened V by 2 bases and J by 6 bases, and 27 bases separated the two germline ends. Germline-derived CDR1 and CDR2 are LNHDA and SQIVND (reference sequence). The CDR3 contains 19 residues. The CDR3 DNA follows: TGTGCCAGTAGTATATACAGCAGCGAAACTAGCTGGGGCTTGGATACGCAGTATTTT. It translates to CASSIYSSETSWGLDTQYF. The full variable domain, its missing parts supplied by reference TRBV19 and TRBJ2-3, is DGGITQSPKYLFRKEGQNVTLSCEQNLNHDAMYWYRQDPGQGLRLIYYSQIVNDFQKGDIAEGYSVSREKKESFPLTVTSAQKNPTAFYLCASSIYSSETSWGLDTQYFGPGTRLTVL.

The gene calls are TRBV5-6 and TRBJ2-7; 8 bases match TRBD1. The length of the CDR3 is 14 residues. Germline CDR1 SGHDT, CDR2 YYEEEE. The ends lost 2 bases at V and 4 bases at J; junction bases unmatched: 5. DNA of the CDR3: TGTGCCAGCAGCTTAAGACAGGGGAAGTACGAGCAGTACTTC. It specifies CASSLRQGKYEQYF.

This rearrangement joins TRBV3-1 to TRBJ2-7; 8 bases are a match to TRBD2. The V segment lost 5 bases and the J segment 3 bases; nucleotides outside the gene matches: 9. CDR1 is LGHDT, CDR2 YNNKEL, per germline (reference sequence). CDR3 length: 15 amino acids. In DNA form, the CDR3 reads TGTGCCAGCAGCTTACGAGCGGGAGTTTTCTACGAGCAGTACTTC. Residues: CASSLRAGVFYEQYF.

In this sample, this clonotype turned up a few times. This sequence joins TRBV7-8 and TRBJ2-7; D call uncertain. This CDR3 contains 13 residues. Trimming shortened V by 2 bases and J by 4 bases, and 9 bases separated the two germline ends. The germline V gene has CDR1 SGHVS and CDR2 FQNEAQ. The CDR3 here is CASSLTAPYEQYF. DNA for the CDR3: TGTGCCAGCAGCTTAACCGCCCCATACGAGCAGTACTTC.

To note about this clonotype: A much larger clonotype is one base distant, so this may be a read error. The rearrangement joins TRBV20-1 to TRBJ2-7; D not certain. The CDR3 consists of 13 residues. CDR1 and CDR2 from the germline V gene are DFQATT and SNEGSKA (reference sequence). CDR3 in DNA: TGCAGTGCTAAATCCGATGTAAGCTACAAGCAGTACTTC. It is translated as CSAKSDVSYKQYF.

This clonotype came up many times. The J gene is TRBJ2-2, the V gene TRBV12-3 or TRBV12-4, with 10 bases lining up with TRBD1. J was trimmed by 5 bases and V by 5 bases; bases with no gene match: 5. The CDR3 covers 15 residues. The CDR3 reads CASSVGTGETGELFF. As DNA, the CDR3 is TGTGCCAGCAGTGTTGGGACAGGGGAAACCGGGGAGCTGTTTTTT.

Only a few counts were recorded for this clonotype. The chain employs TRBV6-5 and TRBJ2-4; D is possibly TRBD1 (6 bases). Germline CDR1 is MNHEY and CDR2 is SVGAGI. V was shortened by 6 bases and J by 2 bases, with 11 bases between the two germline ends. The CDR3 has 14 residues. The CDR3 protein is CASSDRWSKNIQYF. The CDR3 coding sequence is TGTGCCAGCAGCGACAGGTGGTCCAAAAACATTCAGTACTTC.

This clonotype appeared many times. This chain uses TRBV2 with TRBJ1-4, with D possibly matching TRBD1 (5 bases). The germline CDR1 and CDR2 sequences are SNHLY and FYNNEI. Between the trimmed V and J ends, which lost 6 bases and 2 bases, there was a span of 7 bases. The length of the CDR3 is 13 residues. The CDR3 region is CASRQGTNEKLFF. Here the CDR3 DNA reads TGTGCCAGCAGGCAGGGTACTAATGAAAAACTGTTTTTT.

This clonotype has more than one count but fewer than ten. This chain uses TRBV14 with TRBJ2-7; D not certain. The CDR3 runs to 13 residues. Germline-derived CDR1 and CDR2 are SGHDN and FVKESK. V lost 3 bases, J lost 7 bases, and 13 bases lay in between. In nucleotides, the CDR3 is TGTGCCAGCAGCCAGTATTCTCGGCGGGAGCAGTACTTC. Its protein product is CASSQYSRREQYF.

This chain joins TRBV6-6 and TRBJ2-7, with 10 bases that match TRBD2. With V trimmed by 3 bases and J by 4 bases, 6 bases remained unmatched. The CDR3 has 15 residues. Germline V gives CDR1 MNHNY, CDR2 SVGAGI (reference sequence). CDR3 DNA: TGTGCCAGCAGTTATACCACTAGCGGGATTTACGAGCAGTACTTC. Translating it yields CASSYTTSGIYEQYF.

Note on this clonotype: A clone one base away is much larger, so this may be a read error. Given the absence of the conserved phenylalanine or tryptophan at the CDR3 end, a read error is likely. This rearrangement joins TRBV29-1 to TRBJ2-2; weak D call: TRBD2 (6 bases). The germline V and J ends were trimmed by 6 bases and 0 bases, with 14 bases remaining between them. Germline values: CDR1 SQVTM, CDR2 ANQGSEA. The CDR3 is made up of 15 amino acids. CDR3 residues: CSVRGETSNTGELFL. The CDR3 DNA reads TGCAGCGTGCGGGGAGAAACTTCGAACACCGGGGAGCTGTTTCTT.

This clonotype turned up a few times. This chain uses TRBV28 with TRBJ2-5, with no clear D. The germline V gene has CDR1 MDHEN and CDR2 SYDVKM. The CDR3 is 13 amino acids. V was trimmed by 7 bases and J by 1 base, leaving 10 bases between them. The CDR3 spells CASTSPPQETQYF. The CDR3 DNA follows: TGTGCCAGCACCTCGCCCCCCCAAGAGACCCAGTACTTC.

This clonotype was recorded a few times. The chain couples TRBV9 to TRBJ2-3; D is unclear. Germline assignment: CDR1 SGDLS and CDR2 YYNGEE. The V and J ends lost 3 bases and 4 bases respectively, with 18 bases between them. This CDR3 spans 16 amino acids. The CDR3 DNA follows: TGTGCCAGCAGCGCCCTTCCGGGCTCGAGGTCAGATACGCAGTATTTT. This translates into CASSALPGSRSDTQYF.

The gene calls are TRBV2 and TRBJ1-1; D may be TRBD1 (6 bases). This CDR3 comprises 13 residues. Trimming cost V 3 bases and J 4 bases, with 9 bases left between them. In germline, CDR1 is SNHLY, CDR2 FYNNEI. CDR3 region: CASSDSGATEAFF. CDR3 sequence (DNA): TGTGCCAGCAGTGATTCGGGGGCCACTGAAGCTTTCTTT.

This clonotype occurred a few times. V and J are TRBV4-1 and TRBJ2-1; 9 nucleotides align to TRBD2. The CDR3 length is 17 residues. V trimming: 0 bases; J trimming: 9 bases; junction bases outside the gene matches: 12. Per the germline V gene, CDR1 is MGHRA and CDR2 is YSYEKL. Here the CDR3 reads CASSQEVAGAYIGEQFF. CDR3 DNA sequence: TGCGCCAGCAGCCAAGAAGTAGCGGGAGCGTACATTGGTGAGCAGTTCTTC.

This clonotype was recorded at least ten times. The V call is TRBV5-5, the J call TRBJ2-1, with a weak D call TRBD2 (5 bases). V lost 6 bases and J lost 8, with 15 bases in between. Germline lookup yields CDR1 SGHKS and CDR2 YYEKEE (reference sequence). The CDR3 sequence is 13 residues long. CDR3 in DNA: TGTGCCAGCAACCTACTAGAGAGGGATGAGCAGTTCTTC. This codes for CASNLLERDEQFF. Full variable domain (missing parts from reference TRBV5-5 and TRBJ2-1): DAGVTQSPTHLIKTRGQQVTLRCSPISGHKSVSWYQQVLGQGPQFIFQYYEKEERGRGNFPDRFSARQFPNYSSELNVNALLLGDSALYLCASNLLERDEQFFGPGTRLTVL.

The V gene is TRBV20-1, the J gene TRBJ2-1; 13 bases fit TRBD2. Germline CDR1 DFQATT, CDR2 SNEGSKA (reference sequence). With V trimmed by 1 base and J by 7 bases, 16 bases remained unmatched. The CDR3 loop spans 19 amino acids. This chain's CDR3 is CSARGTSGSRWGFGNEQFF. The DNA of the CDR3 is TGCAGTGCTAGAGGGACTAGCGGGAGTCGCTGGGGTTTCGGGAATGAGCAGTTCTTC.

This clonotype was seen more than once but under ten times. The rearrangement links TRBV11-3 to TRBJ2-5; D remains unclear. The V and J ends lost 0 bases and 5 bases respectively, with 4 bases between them. The CDR3 totals 12 residues. Germline V gives CDR1 SGHNT, CDR2 YENEEA. CDR3 sequence (DNA): TGTGCCAGCAGCTTAGACGGGGAGACCCAGTACTTC. Translation gives CASSLDGETQYF.

V usage is TRBV27 and J usage is TRBJ1-1; D uncertain. The germline V gene has CDR1 MNHEY and CDR2 SMNVEV (reference sequence). The CDR3 has 16 residues. V was shortened by 1 base and J by 3 bases, with 15 bases between the two germline ends. For the CDR3, the DNA is TGTGCCAGCAGTTTATATTTAAAGGGCAGTTACACTGAAGCTTTCTTT. Translating gives CASSLYLKGSYTEAFF.

There are a few counts of this clonotype. The chain combines TRBV27 with TRBJ1-6, with 12 nucleotides matching TRBD1. V shed 4 bases, J shed 7 bases, and the junction held 14 bases outside the gene matches. This CDR3 spans 19 amino acids. CDR1 MNHEY and CDR2 SMNVEV come from the germline V gene (reference sequence). The CDR3 DNA follows: TGTGCCAGCAGTTATGCCCCGGGACAGGGGGCTTTAGTGAATTCACCCCTCCACTTT. Translation: CASSYAPGQGALVNSPLHF.

At least ten counts were recorded for this clonotype. The chain employs TRBV12-3 or TRBV12-4 and TRBJ1-2, with D hard to call. Trimming took 8 bases from V and 4 from J, leaving 20 bases between them. The CDR3 runs 15 residues. The CDR3 DNA follows: TGTGCCAGCGGTCCGGGGAGAGGCCTTGCCTATGGCTACACCTTC. It yields the protein CASGPGRGLAYGYTF.

The gene calls are TRBV19 and TRBJ1-2, with D perhaps matching TRBD1 (6 bases). V was trimmed by 6 bases and J by 10 bases, leaving 21 bases between them. In germline, CDR1 is LNHDA, CDR2 SQIVND (reference sequence). The CDR3 contains 14 residues. In DNA form, the CDR3 reads TGTGCCAGTAGCGCCAGGCAGGGACAAGGAGCCTACACCTTC. Protein product: CASSARQGQGAYTF.

This clonotype turned up a few times. This CDR3 is CASSLGGRQPQHF. DNA of the CDR3: TGTGCCAGCAGCTTGGGCGGGAGGCAGCCCCAGCATTTT. The chain has TRBV11-2 and TRBJ1-5; D gene uncertain. Germline V lookup: CDR1 SGHAT, CDR2 FQNNGV. The CDR3 totals 13 residues. Trimming removed 3 bases from V and 7 bases from J, with 10 bases in between. Together with reference TRBV11-2 and TRBJ1-5, the CDR3 gives the full variable domain: EAGVAQSPRYKIIEKRQSVAFWCNPISGHATLYWYQQILGQGPKLLIQFQNNGVVDDSQLPKDRFSAERLKGVDSTLKIQPAKLEDSAVYLCASSLGGRQPQHFGDGTRLSIL.